This TCR beta chain was recovered during a study of blood T cells in healthy people across ages. Study results and caveats: The study found TCR beta diversity correlated strongly with naive T cell percentage. The fall in TCR beta diversity per million T cells was roughly linear with age.

Germline-derived CDR1 and CDR2 are MNHNY and SVGAGI (reference sequence). The V end was cut by 6 bases, the J end by 2 bases, with 11 bases between. This CDR3 comprises 13 residues. Through a sample-barcoded 5' primer and a J-beta primer mix, a second PCR was run for roughly 7 to 11 cycles. Using its own MiXCR run on the 5' RACE reads, TCRdb lists one record per CDR3 protein. The table has 450,000 to 650,000 distinct CDR3 sequences, less than 25% seen once. The table lists this clonotype with many counts. Its antigen remains unknown. These data were likewise used in another study, on T cells of mothers and their children.

The specimen was blood. The V gene is TRBV6-6, the J gene TRBJ2-7; D is ambiguous. This clonotype was sampled from a boy aged 10-17 years in good health. This CDR3 reads CASSPFEAYEQYF. DNA of the CDR3: TGTGCCAGCAGCCCCTTCGAGGCCTACGAGCAGTACTTC.